The rows below give T cell receptor beta chains drawn from one sample of a study of cytomegalovirus exposure and HLA in healthy donors. The repertoire was sequenced with immunoSEQ multiplex PCR; TCRdb's copy has only in-frame clones and lacks some. This table has 60,000 or so clones, 90% to 95% appearing once. The sequenced sample consisted of PBMCs. The receptors here all came from a man aged 18 to 30 in good health and CMV-seronegative. Each CDR3 is given with its conserved first and last residue. A D gene is named only where the DNA matches it firmly. Not every row has a clone size; where given, it reads once, few, many or a size class.

J gene: TRBJ2-4; clone size: -; V gene: TRBV28; D gene: -; CDR3 DNA: TGTGCCAGCAGGCCAGGGGAACTATCCGCCAAAAACATTCAGTACTTC; CDR3 protein: CASRPGELSAKNIQYF
J gene: TRBJ1-2; clone size: -; V gene: TRBV2; D gene: -; CDR3 DNA: TGTGCCAGCAGTGATGGGGGGTTGGGAGGCTACACCTTC; CDR3 protein: CASSDGGLGGYTF
J gene: TRBJ1-1; clone size: -; V gene: TRBV6-5; D gene: -; CDR3 DNA: TGTGCCAGCAAGGAAGTGGGGGCGGACACTGAAGCTTTCTTT; CDR3 protein: CASKEVGADTEAFF
J gene: TRBJ2-1; clone size: -; V gene: TRBV10-3; D gene: TRBD1; CDR3 DNA: TGTGCCATCAGTGGAGGACAGGGGGTCGGCTACAATGAGCAGTTCTTC; CDR3 protein: CAISGGQGVGYNEQFF
J gene: TRBJ2-1; clone size: once; V gene: TRBV18; D gene: -; CDR3 DNA: TGTGCCAGCTCGAGCGAGTTACCTTCCAATGAGCAGTTCTTC; CDR3 protein: CASSSELPSNEQFF
J gene: TRBJ2-7; clone size: -; V gene: TRBV6-1; D gene: TRBD2; CDR3 DNA: TGTGCCAGCAGTGAAGAGGGGACTAGCGGCTACGAGCAGTACTTC; CDR3 protein: CASSEEGTSGYEQYF
J gene: TRBJ1-5; clone size: -; V gene: TRBV28; D gene: TRBD1; CDR3 DNA: TGTGCCAGCAGTCCCGGGACAGGGTCATCGGGCAATCAGCCCCAGCATTTT; CDR3 protein: CASSPGTGSSGNQPQHF
J gene: TRBJ2-7; clone size: -; V gene: TRBV29-1; D gene: -; CDR3 DNA: TGCAGCGTTGACCAGGGAGAGCAGTACTTC; CDR3 protein: CSVDQGEQYF
J gene: TRBJ2-1; clone size: -; V gene: TRBV5-1; D gene: TRBD2; CDR3 DNA: TGCGCCAGCAGCCCTCGGACTAGCGGGAGCCTATCCCACAATGAGCAGTTCTTC; CDR3 protein: CASSPRTSGSLSHNEQFF
J gene: TRBJ2-5; clone size: -; V gene: TRBV7-9; D gene: TRBD2; CDR3 DNA: TGTGCCAGCAGTCCGGGACTAGCGCAAGAGACCCAGTACTTC; CDR3 protein: CASSPGLAQETQYF
J gene: TRBJ1-2; clone size: once; V gene: TRBV5-6; D gene: TRBD1; CDR3 DNA: TGTGCCAGCAGCCTCGGACAGGGAGGTGGCTACACCTTC; CDR3 protein: CASSLGQGGGYTF
J gene: TRBJ2-7; clone size: -; V gene: TRBV6-1; D gene: -; CDR3 DNA: TGTGCCAGCACCGGGACAAGGCCCCTTGGTGGAGAGCAGTACTTC; CDR3 protein: CASTGTRPLGGEQYF
J gene: TRBJ1-2; clone size: -; V gene: TRBV11-2; D gene: TRBD1; CDR3 DNA: TGTGCCAGCAGCTCTTTCAGGGGGCGAGACTATGGCTACACCTTC; CDR3 protein: CASSSFRGRDYGYTF
J gene: TRBJ2-5; clone size: -; V gene: TRBV25-1; D gene: TRBD2; CDR3 DNA: TGTGCCAGCAGTCCCCTGGGGGGAGGGAAGAAAGAGACCCAGTACTTC; CDR3 protein: CASSPLGGGKKETQYF
J gene: TRBJ2-1; clone size: once; V gene: TRBV7-9; D gene: -; CDR3 DNA: TGTGCCAGCAGGCGCACTAGCAGTGAGCAGTTCTTC; CDR3 protein: CASRRTSSEQFF
J gene: TRBJ1-5; clone size: -; V gene: TRBV12-5; D gene: TRBD1; CDR3 DNA: TGTGCTAGTGGCCCGGACAGGGCAATCAATCAGCCCCAGCATTTT; CDR3 protein: CASGPDRAINQPQHF
J gene: TRBJ2-7; clone size: -; V gene: TRBV7-2; D gene: -; CDR3 DNA: TGTGCCAGCACTCTTCTGTACGAGCAGTACTTC; CDR3 protein: CASTLLYEQYF
J gene: TRBJ2-7; clone size: -; V gene: TRBV7-8; D gene: -; CDR3 DNA: TGTGCCAGCAGCTTAAACGGGGTCTCCTACGAGCAGTACTTC; CDR3 protein: CASSLNGVSYEQYF
J gene: TRBJ1-4; clone size: -; V gene: TRBV14; D gene: TRBD1; CDR3 DNA: TGTGCCAGCAGCCCTCCGGGACAGTATAATGAAAAACTGTTTTTT; CDR3 protein: CASSPPGQYNEKLFF
J gene: TRBJ2-7; clone size: -; V gene: TRBV18; D gene: -; CDR3 DNA: TGTGCCAGCTCACCACCTAGGGGGGAGCAGTACTTC; CDR3 protein: CASSPPRGEQYF
J gene: TRBJ2-1; clone size: -; V gene: TRBV5-1; D gene: -; CDR3 DNA: TGCGCCAGCAGCGCCTTGGGGCAGGGGAATAATGAGCAGTTCTTC; CDR3 protein: CASSALGQGNNEQFF
J gene: TRBJ1-1; clone size: -; V gene: TRBV27; D gene: -; CDR3 DNA: TGTGCCAGCAGGGGGGGAAACACTGAAGCTTTCTTT; CDR3 protein: CASRGGNTEAFF
J gene: TRBJ2-4; clone size: -; V gene: TRBV28; D gene: -; CDR3 DNA: TGTGCCAGCAGTTCCCCGGCCGGCGGCATTCAGTACTTC; CDR3 protein: CASSSPAGGIQYF
J gene: TRBJ1-2; clone size: once; V gene: TRBV5-5; D gene: -; CDR3 DNA: TGTGCCAGCAGTCTGGTCGGGAGCTATGGCTACACCTTC; CDR3 protein: CASSLVGSYGYTF